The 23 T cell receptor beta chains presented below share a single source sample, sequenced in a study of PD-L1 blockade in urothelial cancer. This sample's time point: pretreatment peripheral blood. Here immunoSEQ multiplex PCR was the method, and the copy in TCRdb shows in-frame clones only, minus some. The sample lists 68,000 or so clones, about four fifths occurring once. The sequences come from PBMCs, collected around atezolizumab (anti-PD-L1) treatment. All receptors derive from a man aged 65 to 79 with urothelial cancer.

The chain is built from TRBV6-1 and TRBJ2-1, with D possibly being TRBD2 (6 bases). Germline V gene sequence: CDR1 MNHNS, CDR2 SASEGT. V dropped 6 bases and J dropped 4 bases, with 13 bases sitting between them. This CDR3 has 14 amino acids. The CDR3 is CASRTSIDYNEQFF. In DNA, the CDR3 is TGTGCCAGCAGAACTAGCATCGATTACAATGAGCAGTTCTTC.

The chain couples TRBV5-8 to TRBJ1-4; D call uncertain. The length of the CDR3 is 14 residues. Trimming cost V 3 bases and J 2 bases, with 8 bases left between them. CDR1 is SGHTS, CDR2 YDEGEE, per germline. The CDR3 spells CASSWTQTNEKLFF. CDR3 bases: TGTGCCAGCAGCTGGACTCAGACTAATGAAAAACTGTTTTTT.

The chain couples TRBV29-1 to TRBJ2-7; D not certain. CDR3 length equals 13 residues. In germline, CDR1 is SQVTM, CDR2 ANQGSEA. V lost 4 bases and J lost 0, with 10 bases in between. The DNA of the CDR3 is TGCAGCGTTGGCCCAGTTGGCTCCTACGAGCAGTACTTC. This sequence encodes CSVGPVGSYEQYF.

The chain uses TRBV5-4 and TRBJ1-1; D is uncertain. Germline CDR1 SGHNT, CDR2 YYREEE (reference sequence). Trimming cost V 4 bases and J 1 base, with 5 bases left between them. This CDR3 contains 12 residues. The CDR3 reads CASSTRNTEAFF. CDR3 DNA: TGTGCCAGCAGCACCAGGAACACTGAAGCTTTCTTT.

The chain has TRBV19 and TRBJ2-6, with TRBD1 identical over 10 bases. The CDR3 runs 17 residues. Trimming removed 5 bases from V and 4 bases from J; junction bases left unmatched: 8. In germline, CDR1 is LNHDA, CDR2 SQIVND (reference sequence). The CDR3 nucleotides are TGTGCCAGTAGTCAGACAGGGGGCGCAGGAGGGGCCAACGTCCTGACTTTC. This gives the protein CASSQTGGAGGANVLTF. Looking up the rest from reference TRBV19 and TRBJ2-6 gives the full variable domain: DGGITQSPKYLFRKEGQNVTLSCEQNLNHDAMYWYRQDPGQGLRLIYYSQIVNDFQKGDIAEGYSVSREKKESFPLTVTSAQKNPTAFYLCASSQTGGAGGANVLTFGAGSRLTVL.

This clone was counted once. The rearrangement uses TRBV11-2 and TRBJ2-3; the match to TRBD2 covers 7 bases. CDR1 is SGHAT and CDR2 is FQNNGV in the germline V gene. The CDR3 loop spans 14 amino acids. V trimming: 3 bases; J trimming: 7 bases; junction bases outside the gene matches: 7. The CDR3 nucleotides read TGTGCCAGCAGCTTCCGGACTAGTTCGAATACGCAGTATTTT. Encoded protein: CASSFRTSSNTQYF.

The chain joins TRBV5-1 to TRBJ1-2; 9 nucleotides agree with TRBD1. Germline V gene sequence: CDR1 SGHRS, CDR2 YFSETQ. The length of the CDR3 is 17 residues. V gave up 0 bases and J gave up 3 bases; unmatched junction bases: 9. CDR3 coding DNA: TGCGCCAGCAGCTTGGAGTTTGGACAGGGGTGGGACTATGGCTACACCTTC. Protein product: CASSLEFGQGWDYGYTF.

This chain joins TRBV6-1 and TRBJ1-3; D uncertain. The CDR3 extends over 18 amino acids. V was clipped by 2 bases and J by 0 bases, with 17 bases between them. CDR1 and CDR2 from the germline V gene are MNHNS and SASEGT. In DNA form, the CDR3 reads TGTGCCAGCAGTGAAAGATCCGTCGGTTTCTTCTCTGGAAACACCATATATTTT. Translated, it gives CASSERSVGFFSGNTIYF.

CDR3 loop: CASSPGHGEMNTEAFF. The DNA of the CDR3 is TGTGCCAGCAGCCCGGGACATGGTGAAATGAACACTGAAGCTTTCTTT. The gene calls are TRBV7-8 and TRBJ1-1; D is perhaps TRBD1 (6 bases). Looked up from germline, CDR1 is SGHVS and CDR2 is FQNEAQ. This CDR3 has 16 residues. The ends were cut back, 5 bases at V and 0 bases at J, with 16 bases in the middle.

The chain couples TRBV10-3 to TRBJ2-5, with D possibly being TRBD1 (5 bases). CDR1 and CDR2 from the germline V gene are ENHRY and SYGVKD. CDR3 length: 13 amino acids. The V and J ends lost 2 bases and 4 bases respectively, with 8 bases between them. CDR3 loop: CAISEGHRETQYF. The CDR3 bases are TGTGCCATCAGTGAGGGACACCGAGAGACCCAGTACTTC.

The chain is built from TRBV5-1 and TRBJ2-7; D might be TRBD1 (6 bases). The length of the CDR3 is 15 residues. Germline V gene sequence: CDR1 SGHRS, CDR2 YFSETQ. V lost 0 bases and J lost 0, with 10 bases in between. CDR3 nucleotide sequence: TGCGCCAGCAGCTTGGCTGGGGGCGCCTCCTACGAGCAGTACTTC. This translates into CASSLAGGASYEQYF.

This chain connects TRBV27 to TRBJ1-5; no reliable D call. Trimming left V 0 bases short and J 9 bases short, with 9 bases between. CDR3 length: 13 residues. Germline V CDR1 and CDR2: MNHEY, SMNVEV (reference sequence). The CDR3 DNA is TGTGCCAGCAGTTTATCGGCTGAGGGGCCCCAGCATTTT. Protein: CASSLSAEGPQHF.

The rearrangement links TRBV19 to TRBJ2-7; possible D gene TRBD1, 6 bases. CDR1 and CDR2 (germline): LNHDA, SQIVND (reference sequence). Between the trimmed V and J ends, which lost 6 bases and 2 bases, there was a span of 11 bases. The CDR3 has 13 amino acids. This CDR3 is CASSRQAAYEQYF. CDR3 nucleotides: TGTGCCAGTAGCCGACAGGCAGCCTACGAGCAGTACTTC.

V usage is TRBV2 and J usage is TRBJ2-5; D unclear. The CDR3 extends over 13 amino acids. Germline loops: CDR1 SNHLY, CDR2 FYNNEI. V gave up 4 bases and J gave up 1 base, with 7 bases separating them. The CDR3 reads CASSGAVQETQYF. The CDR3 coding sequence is TGTGCCAGCAGTGGGGCAGTCCAAGAGACCCAGTACTTC.

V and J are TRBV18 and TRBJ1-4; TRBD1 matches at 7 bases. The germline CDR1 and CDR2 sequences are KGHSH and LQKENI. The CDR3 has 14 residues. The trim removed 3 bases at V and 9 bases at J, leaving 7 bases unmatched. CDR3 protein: CASSPGQATQKLFF. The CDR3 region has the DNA TGTGCCAGCTCACCCGGACAGGCGACACAAAAACTGTTTTTT.

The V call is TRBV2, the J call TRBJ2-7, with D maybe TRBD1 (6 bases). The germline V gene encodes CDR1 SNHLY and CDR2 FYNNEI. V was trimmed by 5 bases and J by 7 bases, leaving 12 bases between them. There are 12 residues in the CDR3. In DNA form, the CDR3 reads TGTGCCAGCAGTCAGGGGTTAGGAGAGCAGTACTTC. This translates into CASSQGLGEQYF.

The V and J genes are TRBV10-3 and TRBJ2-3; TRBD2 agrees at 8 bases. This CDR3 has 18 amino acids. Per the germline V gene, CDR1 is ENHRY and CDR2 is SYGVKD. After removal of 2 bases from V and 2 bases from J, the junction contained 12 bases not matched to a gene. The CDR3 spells CAISETSGDRLVTDTQYF. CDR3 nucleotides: TGTGCCATCAGTGAGACTAGCGGAGACCGATTAGTCACAGATACGCAGTATTTT.

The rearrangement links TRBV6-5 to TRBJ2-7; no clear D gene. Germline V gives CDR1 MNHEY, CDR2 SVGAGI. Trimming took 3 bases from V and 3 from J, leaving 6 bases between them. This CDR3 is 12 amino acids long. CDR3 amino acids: CASSYNFYEQYF. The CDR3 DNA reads TGTGCCAGCAGTTATAACTTCTACGAGCAGTACTTC.

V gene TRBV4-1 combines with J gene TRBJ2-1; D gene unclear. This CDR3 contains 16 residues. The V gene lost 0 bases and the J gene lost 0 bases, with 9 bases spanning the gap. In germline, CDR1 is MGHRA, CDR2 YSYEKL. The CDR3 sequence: CASSQDPANSYNEQFF. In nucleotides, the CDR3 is TGCGCCAGCAGCCAAGACCCTGCTAACTCCTACAATGAGCAGTTCTTC.

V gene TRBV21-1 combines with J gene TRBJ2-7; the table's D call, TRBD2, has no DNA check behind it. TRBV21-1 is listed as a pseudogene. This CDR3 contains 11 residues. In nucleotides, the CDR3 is TGTGCCAGCAGCACTTTTTACGAGCAGTACTTC. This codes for CASSTFYEQYF.

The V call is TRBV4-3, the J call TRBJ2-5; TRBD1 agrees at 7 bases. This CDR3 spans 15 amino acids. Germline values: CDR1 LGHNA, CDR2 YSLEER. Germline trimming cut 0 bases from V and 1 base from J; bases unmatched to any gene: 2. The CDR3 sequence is CASSQEGTAQETQYF. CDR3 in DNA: TGCGCCAGCAGCCAAGAGGGGACAGCCCAAGAGACCCAGTACTTC.

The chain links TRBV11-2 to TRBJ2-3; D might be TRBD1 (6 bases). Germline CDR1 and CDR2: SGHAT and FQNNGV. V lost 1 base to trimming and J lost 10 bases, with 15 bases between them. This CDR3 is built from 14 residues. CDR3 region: CASSLARESGAQYF. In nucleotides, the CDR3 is TGTGCCAGCAGCTTAGCCAGGGAGTCAGGGGCGCAGTATTTT.

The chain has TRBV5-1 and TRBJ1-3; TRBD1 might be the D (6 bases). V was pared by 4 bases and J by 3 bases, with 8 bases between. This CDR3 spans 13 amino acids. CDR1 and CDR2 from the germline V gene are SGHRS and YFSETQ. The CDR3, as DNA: TGCGCCAGCAGCAGGGACATTGGAAACACCATATATTTT. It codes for CASSRDIGNTIYF.